The 24 T cell receptor beta chains listed next were all sequenced from one sample in a study of T-cell memory formation after mild COVID-19. TCRdb ran MiXCR on the 5' RACE reads and lists one entry per CDR3 protein. Among fewer than 500,000 distinct CDR3 sequences listed, roughly 25% were seen once. Sequenced material: PBMCs or a T cell subset sorted from them (not recorded which). The receptors were sampled from an adult woman who had mild COVID-19 (a few samples of this study predate the infection). Cell type and time point are not known.

The rearrangement links TRBV5-1 to TRBJ1-2; D might be TRBD1 (5 bases). V lost 4 bases and J 7 bases, leaving 23 bases between the germline ends. Germline V CDR1 and CDR2: SGHRS, YFSETQ. The CDR3 consists of 16 residues. The CDR3 region is CASSPGTIGVHSGYTF. The CDR3 DNA reads as TGCGCCAGCAGCCCCGGAACAATAGGGGTTCACTCTGGCTACACCTTC.

This clonotype was seen more than once but under ten times. This rearrangement joins TRBV9 to TRBJ2-5; unclear D gene. CDR1 is SGDLS and CDR2 is YYNGEE in the germline V gene. The CDR3 spans 14 residues. The V end lost 0 bases, the J end lost 2 bases, and 8 bases lay between the germline ends. This chain's CDR3 is CASSVANSQETQYF. The CDR3, as DNA: TGTGCCAGCAGCGTAGCTAACAGTCAAGAGACCCAGTACTTC.

CDR3 DNA: TGTGCCAGCAGCCCCCGGAAGGGGGGCACCGGGGAGCTGTTTTTT. Translated: CASSPRKGGTGELFF. The V call is TRBV11-3, the J call TRBJ2-2; perhaps D is TRBD1 or TRBD2 (6 bases each). Germline CDR1 is SGHNT and CDR2 is YENEEA. The CDR3 extends over 15 amino acids. The V end was cut by 5 bases, the J end by 4 bases, with 14 bases between.

V usage is TRBV6-4 and J usage is TRBJ1-2; the D is unclear. Germline loops: CDR1 MRHNA, CDR2 SNTAGT. V was clipped by 3 bases and J by 8 bases, with 22 bases between them. The CDR3 is 16 residues long. The CDR3 sequence is CASSERHGVPGGGYTF. CDR3 DNA: TGTGCCAGCAGTGAAAGGCACGGGGTCCCCGGTGGCGGCTACACCTTC.

This clonotype has only a few counts. V is TRBV7-9 and J is TRBJ2-5; 10 bases agree with TRBD2. This CDR3 region has 18 residues. CDR1 is SEHNR and CDR2 is FQNEAQ in the germline V gene (reference sequence). V shed 6 bases, J shed 5 bases, and the junction held 18 bases outside the gene matches. This CDR3 reads CASSSGAISGRILETQYF. CDR3 DNA: TGTGCCAGCAGTTCTGGGGCGATTAGCGGGAGGATTCTGGAGACCCAGTACTTC.

The gene calls are TRBV6-2 or TRBV6-3 and TRBJ2-7; 8 bases fit TRBD1. V trimming: 6 bases; J trimming: 5 bases; junction bases outside the gene matches: 6. CDR3 length equals 13 residues. Germline CDR1 MNHEY, CDR2 SVGEGT. The CDR3 reads CASSRSGGNEQYF. The CDR3 bases are TGTGCCAGCAGCCGATCAGGGGGCAACGAGCAGTACTTC.

This clonotype was seen a handful of times. The chain employs TRBV5-1 and TRBJ2-4; D is possibly TRBD1 (6 bases). Germline V lookup: CDR1 SGHRS, CDR2 YFSETQ. V shed 4 bases and J shed 1 base, with 15 bases lying between them. This CDR3 has 16 amino acids. The CDR3 sequence is CASSHAGVAAKNIQYF. DNA for the CDR3: TGCGCCAGCAGCCACGCAGGGGTGGCTGCCAAAAACATTCAGTACTTC. The whole variable domain, remainder taken from reference TRBV5-1 and TRBJ2-4, is KAGVTQTPRYLIKTRGQQVTLSCSPISGHRSVSWYQQTPGQGLQFLFEYFSETQRNKGNFPGRFSGRQFSNSRSEMNVSTLELGDSALYLCASSHAGVAAKNIQYFGAGTRLSVL.

The CDR3 sequence: CASSYSSLAGLVQYF. DNA of the CDR3: TGTGCCAGCAGTTACTCGAGTCTAGCGGGGCTCGTACAGTACTTC. The chain couples TRBV6-5 to TRBJ2-7, with 9 bases lining up with TRBD2. The trim removed 0 bases at V and 10 bases at J, leaving 10 bases unmatched. CDR1 and CDR2 from the germline V gene are MNHEY and SVGAGI. This CDR3 spans 15 amino acids.

The chain carries TRBV6-2 or TRBV6-3 and TRBJ2-7; the match to TRBD2 covers 9 bases. The CDR3 is 14 residues long. Germline trimming cut 6 bases from V and 3 bases from J; bases unmatched to any gene: 6. Germline CDR1 is MNHEY and CDR2 is SVGEGT. CDR3 coding DNA: TGTGCCAGCAGCATAGCGGGAGTCGGCTACGAGCAGTACTTC. Amino acids: CASSIAGVGYEQYF.

J is TRBJ2-1 and V is TRBV20-1, with a tentative D call TRBD2 (5 bases). This CDR3 spans 14 amino acids. The V end was cut by 0 bases, the J end by 6 bases, with 12 bases between. CDR1 is DFQATT, CDR2 SNEGSKA, per germline (reference sequence). CDR3 amino acids: CSAREWTVPNEQFF. DNA of the CDR3: TGCAGTGCTAGAGAATGGACTGTTCCCAATGAGCAGTTCTTC.

The chain carries TRBV6-5 and TRBJ2-1; the D is unclear. This CDR3 spans 13 amino acids. V lost 2 bases and J lost 7, with 9 bases in between. Germline CDR1 reads MNHEY; CDR2 reads SVGAGI. CDR3 in amino acids: CASSYLRANEQFF. The CDR3 DNA sequence: TGTGCCAGCAGTTACCTCAGAGCGAATGAGCAGTTCTTC.

The chain is built from TRBV6-5 and TRBJ2-5, with 7 bases fitting TRBD1. CDR3 size: 20 residues. V trimming: 0 bases; J trimming: 2 bases; junction bases outside the gene matches: 18. Germline loops: CDR1 MNHEY, CDR2 SVGAGI. As DNA, the CDR3 is TGTGCCAGCAGTTACTCGATTCTCAGTTTGCGGAAACAGGGGCAAGAGACCCAGTACTTC. Translated, it gives CASSYSILSLRKQGQETQYF.

This clonotype was counted a few times. This chain connects TRBV4-1 to TRBJ2-7; maybe TRBD1 (5 bases). Germline V CDR1 and CDR2: MGHRA, YSYEKL. V lost 2 bases and J 3 bases, leaving 5 bases between the germline ends. The CDR3 has 12 amino acids. CDR3 loop: CASSQRGYEQYF. CDR3 nucleotides: TGCGCCAGCAGCCAAAGGGGCTACGAGCAGTACTTC.

J is TRBJ1-4 and V is TRBV30, with D possibly matching TRBD1 (6 bases). Germline lookup yields CDR1 GTSNPN and CDR2 SVGIG (reference sequence). V was cut by 0 bases and J by 8 bases, with 16 bases left in between. The CDR3 extends over 15 amino acids. The CDR3 here is CAWSVGGGTPEKLFF. In DNA form, the CDR3 reads TGTGCCTGGAGTGTTGGAGGCGGGACACCCGAAAAACTGTTTTTT.

This clonotype occurred a few times. The V and J genes are TRBV19 and TRBJ1-2; 7 bases match TRBD1. The germline CDR1 and CDR2 sequences are LNHDA and SQIVND (reference sequence). Trimming took 5 bases from V and 1 from J; bases not matched to a gene: 7. The CDR3 is made up of 15 amino acids. For the CDR3, the DNA is TGTGCCAGTAGTTCAAGGACAGGCCATAACTATGGCTACACCTTC. Encoded protein: CASSSRTGHNYGYTF.

The table lists this clonotype with a few counts. The genes are TRBV5-4 and TRBJ2-2, with D uncertain. The germline V gene has CDR1 SGHNT and CDR2 YYREEE (reference sequence). The CDR3 covers 12 residues. The V gene lost 4 bases and the J gene lost 2 bases, with 3 bases spanning the gap. The CDR3 DNA sequence: TGTGCCAGCAGCACCAACACCGGGGAGCTGTTTTTT. Translating gives CASSTNTGELFF.

This clonotype was observed a handful of times. The gene calls are TRBV7-9 and TRBJ2-2; no definite D call. Trimming pared 5 bases from V and 8 bases from J, leaving 6 bases between. Germline CDR1 SEHNR, CDR2 FQNEAQ (reference sequence). This CDR3 has 11 amino acids. The CDR3 loop is CASSARGELFF. CDR3 coding DNA: TGTGCCAGCAGCGCCCGGGGGGAGCTGTTTTTT.

The rearrangement links TRBV5-1 to TRBJ2-7; 9 nucleotides agree with TRBD1. CDR3 length equals 15 residues. Losses at the gene ends were 0 bases for V and 2 bases for J; bases not matched to a gene: 3. Germline CDR1 and CDR2: SGHRS and YFSETQ. CDR3 bases: TGCGCCAGCAGCTTGGCCGGGACAGGGACCTACGAGCAGTACTTC. This translates into CASSLAGTGTYEQYF. The full variable domain, completed using reference TRBV5-1 and TRBJ2-7, is KAGVTQTPRYLIKTRGQQVTLSCSPISGHRSVSWYQQTPGQGLQFLFEYFSETQRNKGNFPGRFSGRQFSNSRSEMNVSTLELGDSALYLCASSLAGTGTYEQYFGPGTRLTVT.

This clonotype has only a few counts. V and J are TRBV30 and TRBJ1-1; perhaps TRBD1 as D (6 bases). The V end lost 1 base, the J end lost 4 bases, and 13 bases lay between the germline ends. CDR1 is GTSNPN and CDR2 is SVGIG in the germline V gene (reference sequence). There are 14 residues in the CDR3. The CDR3 bases are TGTGCCTGGAGTGGATACAGGGATTTCACTGAAGCTTTCTTT. Translation gives CAWSGYRDFTEAFF.

The V call is TRBV20-1, the J call TRBJ2-7, with 13 bases fitting TRBD2. V lost 8 bases and J lost 0; bases outside the gene matches: 7. The CDR3 has 15 residues. CDR1 and CDR2 (germline): DFQATT, SNEGSKA (reference sequence). The CDR3 sequence is CSRTSGGSSSYEQYF. Written as DNA, the CDR3 is TGCAGTAGGACTAGCGGGGGCTCGAGCTCCTACGAGCAGTACTTC.

V gene TRBV12-3 or TRBV12-4 combines with J gene TRBJ1-1; the D is unclear. Trimming pared 7 bases from V and 4 bases from J, leaving 7 bases between. The CDR3 length is 11 residues. CDR3 loop: CASTLFTEAFF. The CDR3 DNA is TGTGCCAGCACCCTATTCACTGAAGCTTTCTTT.

J is TRBJ2-1 and V is TRBV12-5; a weak D match, TRBD1 (5 bases). Deletions cut 3 bases from V and 9 bases from J, with 9 bases between. This CDR3 has 12 residues. The germline V gene has CDR1 LGHNT and CDR2 FRNRAP. The CDR3 reads CASGFADTEQFF. In DNA form, the CDR3 reads TGTGCTAGTGGTTTTGCGGACACTGAGCAGTTCTTC.

This clonotype was detected only a few times. The rearrangement joins TRBV20-1 to TRBJ2-1; D might be TRBD2 (6 bases). Trimming removed 2 bases at V and 4 bases at J, with 12 bases between. The CDR3 consists of 14 residues. Germline assignment: CDR1 DFQATT and CDR2 SNEGSKA (reference sequence). The CDR3, as DNA: TGCAGTGCTAGACTGGGCCGGGGGTACAATGAGCAGTTCTTC. Amino acids: CSARLGRGYNEQFF.

The CDR3 DNA is TGCGCCAGCAGCTTGTTCAGGGCAGAGAACACTGAAGCTTTCTTT. It specifies CASSLFRAENTEAFF. The rearrangement uses TRBV5-1 and TRBJ1-1; perhaps TRBD1 as D (5 bases). Germline CDR1 is SGHRS and CDR2 is YFSETQ. The CDR3 is 15 amino acids. The ends were cut back, 1 base at V and 1 base at J, with 11 bases in the middle.